This T cell receptor (beta chain) originates from a study of cytotoxic CD8 clonotypes in ibrutinib-treated CLL. Study context: Roughly 24 partial and 2 complete responses; at median approximately 6 years, approximately 14 remitted, some twelve progressed.

This clone was seen a few times. Its antigen is unknown. Findings of the study overall: Measured clonality at baseline was greater than in age-matched healthy donors and tracked with circulating CD8+ T-cell counts.

The repertoire was sequenced with immunoSEQ multiplex PCR; TCRdb's copy has only in-frame clones and lacks some. The data contain about 130,000 clones, 75% to 85% of them singletons. Per the germline V gene, CDR1 is MNHEY and CDR2 is SMNVEV (reference sequence). V lost 2 bases and J lost 7, with 9 bases in between. This CDR3 spans 13 amino acids. The TCR comes from a human donor with chronic lymphocytic leukemia. This chain joins TRBV27 and TRBJ1-5, with D uncertain. The sample here was PBMCs, taken after 12 months of ibrutinib treatment. In DNA, the CDR3 is TGTGCCAGCAGTTTACTGGTAGGACAGCCCCAGCATTTT. It is translated as CASSLLVGQPQHF.